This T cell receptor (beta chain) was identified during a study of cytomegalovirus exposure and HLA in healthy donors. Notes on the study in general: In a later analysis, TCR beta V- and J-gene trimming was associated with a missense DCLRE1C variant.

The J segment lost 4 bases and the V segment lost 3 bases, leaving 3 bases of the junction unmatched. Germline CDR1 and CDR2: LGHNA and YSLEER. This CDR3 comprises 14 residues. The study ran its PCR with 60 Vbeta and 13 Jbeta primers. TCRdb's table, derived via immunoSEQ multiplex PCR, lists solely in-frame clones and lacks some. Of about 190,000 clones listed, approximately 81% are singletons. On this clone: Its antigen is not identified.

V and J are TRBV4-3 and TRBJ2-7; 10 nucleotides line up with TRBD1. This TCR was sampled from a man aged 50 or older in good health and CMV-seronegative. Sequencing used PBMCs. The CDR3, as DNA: TGCGCCAGCAGCCAGGGGACAGGGGATTACGAGCAGTACTTC. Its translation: CASSQGTGDYEQYF.